These 16 T cell receptor beta chains originate from one sample sequenced in a study of PD-L1 blockade in urothelial cancer. Using immunoSEQ multiplex PCR, the repertoire was profiled, and TCRdb retains in-frame clones only, with some absent. The sample has 70,000 to 95,000 clones, around 83% seen once. Documented time point: pretreatment peripheral blood. The material was PBMCs, obtained around atezolizumab (anti-PD-L1) treatment. These receptors were obtained from a man aged 55 to 69 with urothelial cancer.

The chain couples TRBV7-3 to TRBJ1-1; D remains ambiguous. Germline values: CDR1 SGHTA, CDR2 FQGTGA. The CDR3 runs to 14 residues. The V end lost 0 bases, the J end lost 0 bases, and 5 bases lay between the germline ends. This CDR3 reads CASSLTRVNTEAFF. CDR3 DNA sequence: TGTGCCAGCAGCTTAACACGGGTGAACACTGAAGCTTTCTTT.

This clone was seen only once. The chain joins TRBV10-1 to TRBJ1-1; a weak D match, TRBD1 (5 bases). The CDR3 totals 12 residues. The germline gives CDR1 WNHNN, CDR2 SYGVQD (reference sequence). V lost 6 bases and J lost 4, with 9 bases in between. The CDR3 loop is CASSEDSTEAFF. CDR3 nucleotide sequence: TGCGCCAGCAGCGAAGACAGCACTGAAGCTTTCTTT.

The chain links TRBV5-1 to TRBJ1-1; the D gene is possibly TRBD1 (5 bases). Per the germline V gene, CDR1 is SGHRS and CDR2 is YFSETQ. CDR3 length: 15 amino acids. Trimming took 0 bases from V and 5 from J, leaving 14 bases between them. Here the CDR3 DNA reads TGCGCCAGCAGCTTGGGGGTCGGGGGGTCGACTGAAGCTTTCTTT. This sequence encodes CASSLGVGGSTEAFF. Together with reference TRBV5-1 and TRBJ1-1, the CDR3 gives the full variable domain: KAGVTQTPRYLIKTRGQQVTLSCSPISGHRSVSWYQQTPGQGLQFLFEYFSETQRNKGNFPGRFSGRQFSNSRSEMNVSTLELGDSALYLCASSLGVGGSTEAFFGQGTRLTVV.

V usage is TRBV5-1 and J usage is TRBJ2-7; TRBD1 matches 10 bases. V was clipped by 3 bases and J by 2 bases; unmatched bases: 5. The CDR3 totals 15 residues. The V gene's germline CDR1 is SGHRS and CDR2 YFSETQ. CDR3 amino acids: CASSSGTGVAYEQYF. CDR3 nucleotide sequence: TGCGCCAGCAGCTCCGGGACAGGGGTAGCCTACGAGCAGTACTTC.

The chain recombines TRBV10-1 with TRBJ2-3; 7 bases are shared with TRBD1. The trim removed 4 bases at V and 5 bases at J, leaving 3 bases unmatched. The CDR3 is made up of 13 amino acids. The germline V gene has CDR1 WNHNN and CDR2 SYGVQD (reference sequence). The DNA of the CDR3 is TGCGCCAGCAGTGGACAGGGCAAAGATACGCAGTATTTT. Translating it yields CASSGQGKDTQYF.

V is TRBV6-5 and J is TRBJ2-5; D is perhaps TRBD1 (5 bases). The CDR3 covers 14 residues. Trimming pared 0 bases from V and 5 bases from J, leaving 10 bases between. Germline V gene data show CDR1 as MNHEY and CDR2 as SVGAGI. DNA of the CDR3: TGTGCCAGCAGTTACTCTCAGGGCCGGGAGACCCAGTACTTC. It codes for CASSYSQGRETQYF.

This clone was counted only a few times. This rearrangement joins TRBV5-5 to TRBJ1-1; a possible D gene is TRBD1 (6 bases). This CDR3 contains 13 residues. Germline values: CDR1 SGHKS, CDR2 YYEKEE (reference sequence). V dropped 7 bases and J dropped 0 bases, with 10 bases sitting between them. CDR3 protein: CASGDRMNTEAFF. As DNA, the CDR3 is TGTGCCAGCGGCGACAGGATGAACACTGAAGCTTTCTTT.

This chain uses TRBV7-6 with TRBJ2-2, with 12 positions matching TRBD2. This CDR3 comprises 16 residues. V shed 3 bases, J shed 5 bases, and the junction held 4 bases outside the gene matches. The V gene's germline CDR1 is SGHVS and CDR2 FNYEAQ. The CDR3 sequence: CASSFRLAGDTGELFF. The CDR3 region has the DNA TGTGCCAGCAGCTTTCGACTAGCGGGAGATACCGGGGAGCTGTTTTTT.

This rearrangement joins TRBV15 to TRBJ2-3; 7 nucleotides match TRBD1. V was pared by 8 bases and J by 3 bases, with 11 bases of the junction left unmatched. The CDR3 covers 15 residues. Per germline, CDR1 LNHNV and CDR2 YYDKDF (reference sequence). The CDR3 DNA sequence: TGTGCCACCGCCGGCAGGGGGATATCGACAGATACGCAGTATTTT. It encodes CATAGRGISTDTQYF. The entire variable domain, with the rest obtained from reference TRBV15 and TRBJ2-3, is as follows: DAMVIQNPRYQVTQFGKPVTLSCSQTLNHNVMYWYQQKSSQAPKLLFHYYDKDFNNEADTPDNFQSRRPNTSFCFLDIRSPGLGDTAMYLCATAGRGISTDTQYFGPGTRLTVL.

V usage is TRBV6-6 and J usage is TRBJ1-2; TRBD1 agrees at 9 bases. The CDR3 length is 11 residues. The germline V gene encodes CDR1 MNHNY and CDR2 SVGAGI (reference sequence). Germline trimming cut 5 bases from V and 10 bases from J; bases unmatched to any gene: 2. Written as DNA, the CDR3 is TGTGCCAGCAGTAGGGACAGGGACTACACCTTC. This encodes CASSRDRDYTF.

The CDR3 coding sequence is TGTGCCAGTAGTACCAGACAGGGTCAAGAGACCCAGTACTTC. Amino acid sequence: CASSTRQGQETQYF. The V and J genes are TRBV19 and TRBJ2-5; 7 bases fit TRBD1. CDR1 LNHDA and CDR2 SQIVND come from the germline V gene (reference sequence). The length of the CDR3 is 14 residues. V dropped 4 bases and J dropped 2; count of bases not matched to a gene: 4.

This chain links TRBV5-8 with TRBJ2-1, with a tentative D call TRBD2 (5 bases). CDR3 length: 13 amino acids. V was trimmed by 0 bases and J by 9 bases, leaving 10 bases between them. Germline-derived CDR1 and CDR2 are SGHTS and YDEGEE. DNA of the CDR3: TGTGCCAGCAGCTTGGGAGGGTTGACTGAGCAGTTCTTC. Its protein product is CASSLGGLTEQFF.

The chain couples TRBV7-7 to TRBJ2-3, with 7 bases that match TRBD2. Germline CDR1 and CDR2: SSHAT and FNYEAQ (reference sequence). There are 17 residues in the CDR3. Trimming removed 1 base from V and 4 bases from J; junction bases left unmatched: 11. The chain's CDR3 is CASSLGGGRREADTQYF. The CDR3 bases are TGTGCCAGCAGCTTAGGGGGCGGGAGAAGGGAAGCAGATACGCAGTATTTT.

This CDR3 is CAWKTGTVDTEAFF. The DNA for the CDR3 is TGTGCCTGGAAAACTGGGACAGTTGACACTGAAGCTTTCTTT. The chain recombines TRBV30 with TRBJ1-1, with 7 positions matching TRBD1. Unmatched junction bases numbered 8, after V lost 4 bases and J lost 3 bases. The CDR3 runs 14 residues. Germline CDR1 and CDR2: GTSNPN and SVGIG (reference sequence).

This rearrangement joins TRBV9 to TRBJ2-3; 8 bases align to TRBD2. This CDR3 is 15 amino acids long. Trimming cost V 0 bases and J 3 bases; bases outside gene matches: 3. Germline V gene sequence: CDR1 SGDLS, CDR2 YYNGEE. CDR3 amino acids: CASSVVSGSTDTQYF. Here the CDR3 DNA reads TGTGCCAGCAGCGTAGTAAGCGGGAGTACAGATACGCAGTATTTT.

For the CDR3, the DNA is TGTGCCAGCAGTGTGCAGGGGGCCGGCTATGGCTACACCTTC. Translated, it gives CASSVQGAGYGYTF. This chain joins TRBV6-5 and TRBJ1-2; 8 positions agree with TRBD1. CDR3 length: 14 residues. The germline CDR1 and CDR2 sequences are MNHEY and SVGAGI. The J segment lost 4 bases and the V segment lost 5 bases, leaving 6 bases of the junction unmatched.